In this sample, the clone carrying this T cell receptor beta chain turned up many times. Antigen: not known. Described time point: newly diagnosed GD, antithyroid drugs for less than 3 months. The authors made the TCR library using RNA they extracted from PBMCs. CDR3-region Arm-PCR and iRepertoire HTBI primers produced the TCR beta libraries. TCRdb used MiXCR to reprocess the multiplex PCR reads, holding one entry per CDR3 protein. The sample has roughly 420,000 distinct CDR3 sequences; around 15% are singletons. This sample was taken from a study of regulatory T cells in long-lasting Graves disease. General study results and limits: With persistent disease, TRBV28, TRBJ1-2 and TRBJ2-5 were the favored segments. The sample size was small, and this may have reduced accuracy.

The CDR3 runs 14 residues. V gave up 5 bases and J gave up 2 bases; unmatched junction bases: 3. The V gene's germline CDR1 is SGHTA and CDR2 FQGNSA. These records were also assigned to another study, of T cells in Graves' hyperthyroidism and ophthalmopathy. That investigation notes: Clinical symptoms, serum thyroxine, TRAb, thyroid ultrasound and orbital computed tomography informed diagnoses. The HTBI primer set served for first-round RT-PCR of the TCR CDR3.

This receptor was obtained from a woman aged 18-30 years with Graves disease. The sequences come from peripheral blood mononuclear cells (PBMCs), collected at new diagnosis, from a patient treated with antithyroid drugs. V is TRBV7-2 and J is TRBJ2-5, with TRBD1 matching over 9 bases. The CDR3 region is CASSRDREQETQYF. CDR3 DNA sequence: TGTGCCAGCAGCCGGGACAGGGAACAAGAGACCCAGTACTTC.